Below, 32 T cell receptor beta chains from the same sample are listed, as sequenced in a study of T cell responses to AZD1222 COVID-19 vaccine. The assay was immunoSEQ multiplex PCR, and TCRdb's table has in-frame clones only and misses some. The profile shows around 140,000 clones, 88% of them singletons. The source material was peripheral blood, sampled 28 days after the second dose of the MenACWY control vaccine. Every receptor here comes from an adult who received the MenACWY meningococcal vaccine as a control.

This chain connects TRBV21-1 to TRBJ2-3; TRBD2, the table's D call, lacks a check against the DNA. TRBV21-1 is a known pseudogene. This CDR3 has 17 amino acids. Written as DNA, the CDR3 is TGTGCCAGCAGCCCCCGGTGGGATAAGCGGGGCACAGATACGCAGTATTTT. Translating gives CASSPRWDKRGTDTQYF.

About this clone itself: The junction shows a germline mismatch at one end, possibly a read error. V gene TRBV5-1 combines with J gene TRBJ1-2; 7 bases fit TRBD1. This CDR3 region has 13 residues. In germline, CDR1 is SGHRS, CDR2 YFSETQ. CDR3 loop: CASTRDSGYGYTF. As DNA, the CDR3 is TGCGCCAGCACCCGGGACAGCGGATATGGCTACACTTTC. Full variable domain (missing parts from reference TRBV5-1 and TRBJ1-2): KAGVTQTPRYLIKTRGQQVTLSCSPISGHRSVSWYQQTPGQGLQFLFEYFSETQRNKGNFPGRFSGRQFSNSRSEMNVSTLELGDSALYLCASTRDSGYGYTFGSGTRLTVV.

This CDR3 reads CASRPRGSPGELFF. In nucleotides, the CDR3 is TGTGCCAGCCGGCCTCGGGGTAGTCCCGGGGAGCTGTTTTTT. The V gene is TRBV6-5, the J gene TRBJ2-2; TRBD2 might be the D (5 bases). Germline values: CDR1 MNHEY, CDR2 SVGAGI. The germline V and J ends were trimmed by 8 bases and 6 bases, with 16 bases remaining between them. The CDR3 has 14 residues.

The rearrangement links TRBV4-3 to TRBJ1-2; D is unresolved. The CDR3 extends over 15 amino acids. Germline CDR1 is LGHNA and CDR2 is YSLEER. Trimming cost V 0 bases and J 2 bases, with 10 bases left between them. CDR3 nucleotides: TGCGCCAGCAGCCAAGATGGGCACGCAAACTATGGCTACACCTTC. Translation gives CASSQDGHANYGYTF.

The rearrangement links TRBV18 to TRBJ1-1; 7 positions match TRBD1. Unmatched junction bases numbered 11, after V lost 3 bases and J lost 4 bases. The CDR3 totals 16 residues. Germline CDR1 is KGHSH and CDR2 is LQKENI. Here the CDR3 reads CASSPGAGGQFTEAFF. The CDR3 coding sequence is TGTGCCAGCTCACCGGGGGCAGGGGGGCAGTTCACTGAAGCTTTCTTT.

This clone was seen once. J is TRBJ2-7 and V is TRBV21-1; the tabulated D call, TRBD2, remains unverified against the DNA. TRBV21-1 is annotated as a pseudogene. The CDR3 has 17 residues. The CDR3 region is CASSKGTSAQNPYEQYF. The CDR3 nucleotides read TGTGCCAGCAGCAAAGGCACTAGCGCACAAAATCCCTACGAGCAGTACTTC.

The chain is built from TRBV11-2 and TRBJ1-1; the D gene is possibly TRBD1 (5 bases). Germline values: CDR1 SGHAT, CDR2 FQNNGV. The ends were cut back, 5 bases at V and 3 bases at J, with 19 bases in the middle. The CDR3 covers 16 residues. CDR3 sequence reads: CASSRPSGGADTEAFF. The CDR3 DNA follows: TGTGCCAGCAGCAGACCTAGCGGAGGGGCGGACACTGAAGCTTTCTTT.

This chain connects TRBV30 to TRBJ1-5; D might be TRBD1 (5 bases). The germline V gene has CDR1 GTSNPN and CDR2 SVGIG (reference sequence). V dropped 1 base and J dropped 6 bases, with 10 bases sitting between them. This CDR3 region has 13 residues. The CDR3 sequence is CAWSGQGGQPQHF. As DNA, the CDR3 is TGTGCCTGGAGTGGGCAGGGAGGTCAGCCCCAGCATTTT. Filled out from reference TRBV30 and TRBJ1-5, the complete variable domain reads SQTIHQWPATLVQPVGSPLSLECTVEGTSNPNLYWYRQAAGRGLQLLFYSVGIGQISSEVPQNLSASRPQDRQFILSSKKLLLSDSGFYLCAWSGQGGQPQHFGDGTRLSIL.

V and J are TRBV5-1 and TRBJ1-2; tentative D call: TRBD1 (5 bases). Trimming pared 4 bases from V and 3 bases from J, leaving 16 bases between. CDR1 SGHRS and CDR2 YFSETQ come from the germline V gene. The CDR3 has 15 amino acids. The CDR3 spells CASSPVNPGDYGYTF. The CDR3 DNA reads as TGCGCCAGCAGCCCCGTGAATCCGGGGGACTATGGCTACACCTTC. Full variable domain (remainder filled in from reference TRBV5-1 and TRBJ1-2): KAGVTQTPRYLIKTRGQQVTLSCSPISGHRSVSWYQQTPGQGLQFLFEYFSETQRNKGNFPGRFSGRQFSNSRSEMNVSTLELGDSALYLCASSPVNPGDYGYTFGSGTRLTVV.

The chain couples TRBV25-1 to TRBJ2-5; maybe TRBD2 (5 bases). Trimming left V 4 bases short and J 3 bases short, with 9 bases between. This CDR3 spans 13 amino acids. CDR1 MGHDK and CDR2 SYGVNS come from the germline V gene. For the CDR3, the DNA is TGTGCCAGCAGTGCCCGAGGGAAAGAGACCCAGTACTTC. This sequence encodes CASSARGKETQYF.

CDR3 sequence reads: CASSQEGKGDTEAFF. The DNA of the CDR3 is TGCGCCAGCAGCCAAGAAGGTAAAGGGGACACTGAAGCTTTCTTT. This chain uses TRBV4-3 with TRBJ1-1, with D maybe TRBD1 (5 bases). There are 15 residues in the CDR3. The germline V and J ends were trimmed by 0 bases and 3 bases, with 11 bases remaining between them. Germline assignment: CDR1 LGHNA and CDR2 YSLEER.

This clone came up once. The chain employs TRBV5-5 and TRBJ2-1; D perhaps matches TRBD2 (5 bases). Germline lookup yields CDR1 SGHKS and CDR2 YYEKEE (reference sequence). Trimming took off 2 bases at V and 0 bases at J, with 9 bases between the two ends. The CDR3 is 15 residues long. The CDR3 sequence: CASSFQAGSYNEQFF. The CDR3 DNA reads TGTGCCAGCAGCTTCCAGGCGGGCTCCTACAATGAGCAGTTCTTC.

The chain is built from TRBV11-3 and TRBJ1-1, with 7 bases matching TRBD1. This CDR3 comprises 14 residues. Germline V gene data show CDR1 as SGHNT and CDR2 as YENEEA. With 4 bases clipped from V and 4 bases from J, the junction kept 6 bases outside the gene matches. CDR3 amino acids: CASSYRQGSTEAFF. The CDR3 bases are TGTGCCAGCAGCTACCGACAGGGAAGCACTGAAGCTTTCTTT.

V gene TRBV11-2 combines with J gene TRBJ2-7; TRBD2 might be the D (6 bases). The CDR3 has 15 amino acids. V shed 5 bases and J shed 3 bases, with 17 bases lying between them. Per the germline V gene, CDR1 is SGHAT and CDR2 is FQNNGV. The CDR3 DNA follows: TGTGCCAGCAGCCCCGGAGGGCAGCTTGGCTACGAGCAGTACTTC. It codes for CASSPGGQLGYEQYF.

The V call is TRBV12-3 or TRBV12-4, the J call TRBJ1-1; tentative D call: TRBD1 (6 bases). The CDR3 covers 13 residues. V lost 7 bases, J lost 6 bases, and 15 bases lay in between. The chain's CDR3 is CASIWGPPSEAFF. CDR3 DNA: TGTGCCAGCATTTGGGGGCCGCCCTCTGAAGCTTTCTTT.

The chain uses TRBV5-8 and TRBJ1-6; D is possibly TRBD1 (5 bases). V was clipped by 0 bases and J by 7 bases, with 11 bases between them. The germline V gene encodes CDR1 SGHTS and CDR2 YDEGEE. This CDR3 spans 15 amino acids. CDR3 sequence: CASSLEGTANSPLHF. Here the CDR3 DNA reads TGTGCCAGCAGCTTGGAGGGGACTGCGAATTCACCCCTCCACTTT.

The chain carries TRBV7-2 and TRBJ1-3; no firm D call. The V and J ends lost 5 bases and 8 bases respectively, with 16 bases between them. The CDR3 length is 14 residues. Germline assignment: CDR1 SGHTA and CDR2 FQGNSA. CDR3 region: CASSRTAAADTIYF. The CDR3 DNA sequence: TGTGCCAGCAGCCGTACGGCCGCGGCGGACACCATATATTTT.

V is TRBV7-9 and J is TRBJ2-6, with D uncertain. V lost 5 bases and J lost 8, with 19 bases in between. The CDR3 is made up of 16 amino acids. Germline lookup yields CDR1 SEHNR and CDR2 FQNEAQ (reference sequence). The chain's CDR3 is CASSTLKIEGTNVLTF. In DNA form, the CDR3 reads TGTGCCAGCAGCACCCTAAAGATCGAAGGGACCAACGTCCTGACTTTC.

This chain connects TRBV24-1 to TRBJ1-5; 9 bases are a match to TRBD1. V shed 8 bases, J shed 1 base, and the junction held 2 bases outside the gene matches. CDR1 and CDR2 from the germline V gene are KGHDR and SFDVKD. The CDR3 sequence is 14 residues long. CDR3 loop: CATMDRGSNQPQHF. CDR3 DNA: TGTGCCACCATGGACAGGGGAAGCAATCAGCCCCAGCATTTT.

This clone was observed a few times. V and J are TRBV5-6 and TRBJ2-1, with TRBD1 matching over 9 bases. Germline V gene lookup returns CDR1 SGHDT and CDR2 YYEEEE. Germline trimming cut 3 bases from V and 0 bases from J; bases unmatched to any gene: 4. CDR3 length equals 16 residues. Written as DNA, the CDR3 is TGTGCCAGCAGCTGGGACAGGGCGAGCTCCTACAATGAGCAGTTCTTC. This encodes CASSWDRASSYNEQFF.

This chain uses TRBV18 with TRBJ2-3; D is perhaps TRBD1 (5 bases). The CDR3 spans 14 residues. Between the trimmed V and J ends, which lost 3 bases and 0 bases, there was a span of 7 bases. The germline gives CDR1 KGHSH, CDR2 LQKENI. This CDR3 reads CASSPTDSTDTQYF. CDR3 DNA sequence: TGTGCCAGCTCACCGACAGATAGCACAGATACGCAGTATTTT.

The chain is built from TRBV18 and TRBJ2-7; TRBD1 is a possible D gene (7 bases). The V end was cut by 6 bases, the J end by 3 bases, with 18 bases between. The CDR3 has 15 residues. The germline CDR1 and CDR2 sequences are KGHSH and LQKENI. This CDR3 is CASSTRGDPYYEQYF. Here the CDR3 DNA reads TGTGCCAGCTCCACCAGGGGGGACCCCTACTACGAGCAGTACTTC.

The chain employs TRBV6-5 and TRBJ2-5, with 8 nucleotides matching TRBD1. V trimming: 6 bases; J trimming: 5 bases; junction bases outside the gene matches: 2. Germline V gene sequence: CDR1 MNHEY, CDR2 SVGAGI. CDR3 size: 12 residues. CDR3 nucleotide sequence: TGTGCCAGCAGGCACAGGGGGGAGACCCAGTACTTC. Translating it yields CASRHRGETQYF.

The genes are TRBV18 and TRBJ1-6, with D hard to call. The CDR3 loop spans 13 amino acids. Germline assignment: CDR1 KGHSH and CDR2 LQKENI. The V gene lost 1 base and the J gene lost 9 bases, with 7 bases spanning the gap. Here the CDR3 reads CASSPRVGSPLHF. The CDR3, as DNA: TGTGCCAGCTCACCACGTGTGGGTTCACCCCTCCACTTT.

The chain has TRBV29-1 and TRBJ2-7, with 7 bases identical to TRBD1. Germline V gene lookup returns CDR1 SQVTM and CDR2 ANQGSEA. J gave up 5 bases and V 5 bases, and 3 bases lay outside the gene matches. This CDR3 has 11 residues. The CDR3 DNA reads TGCAGCGTTTTAACAGGGGACGAGCAGTACTTC. Protein: CSVLTGDEQYF.

This rearrangement joins TRBV4-2 to TRBJ2-6; maybe TRBD2 (6 bases). The CDR3 contains 17 residues. V gave up 3 bases and J gave up 0 bases, with 12 bases separating them. Germline values: CDR1 LGHNA, CDR2 YNFKEQ. The CDR3 DNA is TGTGCCAGCAGCCAGGGGGGACTTTCCTCTGGGGCCAACGTCCTGACTTTC. It is translated as CASSQGGLSSGANVLTF.

This rearrangement joins TRBV10-3 to TRBJ1-3; the D is unclear. This CDR3 is built from 15 residues. The V gene lost 3 bases and the J gene lost 0 bases, with 9 bases spanning the gap. The germline V gene has CDR1 ENHRY and CDR2 SYGVKD. The CDR3 protein is CAISDHSSSGNTIYF. The CDR3 DNA reads as TGTGCCATCAGTGATCACAGCAGCTCTGGAAACACCATATATTTT.

Only a few counts were recorded for this clone. V gene TRBV19 combines with J gene TRBJ2-5, with no clear D. CDR3 length: 14 amino acids. V lost 1 base and J 0 bases, leaving 6 bases between the germline ends. Germline CDR1 reads LNHDA; CDR2 reads SQIVND (reference sequence). The CDR3 region has the DNA TGTGCCAGTAGTATAGGTGAACACCAAGAGACCCAGTACTTC. Translated: CASSIGEHQETQYF.

The chain joins TRBV15 to TRBJ1-1; a weak D match, TRBD1 (5 bases). Germline lookup yields CDR1 LNHNV and CDR2 YYDKDF (reference sequence). Between the trimmed V and J ends, which lost 0 bases and 10 bases, there was a span of 12 bases. The CDR3 contains 13 residues. The CDR3 reads CATSRDQGAGAFF. The CDR3 coding sequence is TGTGCCACCAGCAGAGATCAGGGCGCAGGAGCTTTCTTT. Full variable domain (missing parts from reference TRBV15 and TRBJ1-1): DAMVIQNPRYQVTQFGKPVTLSCSQTLNHNVMYWYQQKSSQAPKLLFHYYDKDFNNEADTPDNFQSRRPNTSFCFLDIRSPGLGDTAMYLCATSRDQGAGAFFGQGTRLTVV.

The rearrangement links TRBV18 to TRBJ2-7; 10 nucleotides align to TRBD1. This CDR3 is built from 17 residues. Germline CDR1 KGHSH, CDR2 LQKENI. V gave up 4 bases and J gave up 5 bases; unmatched junction bases: 14. Here the CDR3 reads CASSREKTGGSYNEQYF. CDR3 nucleotide sequence: TGTGCCAGCTCACGGGAGAAGACAGGGGGCTCTTACAACGAGCAGTACTTC.

V is TRBV7-3 and J is TRBJ2-1, with TRBD2 matching over 11 bases. Losses at the gene ends were 1 base for V and 7 bases for J; bases not matched to a gene: 9. Germline loops: CDR1 SGHTA, CDR2 FQGTGA. The CDR3 has 17 amino acids. In nucleotides, the CDR3 is TGTGCCAGCAGCTTAAACGGGCTAGCGGGGGGACGGAATGAGCAGTTCTTC. This gives the protein CASSLNGLAGGRNEQFF.

The table lists this clone with a count of one. The V and J genes are TRBV28 and TRBJ2-2; D remains unclear. The V gene's germline CDR1 is MDHEN and CDR2 SYDVKM. Trimming left V 8 bases short and J 0 bases short, with 10 bases between. This CDR3 contains 14 residues. CDR3 nucleotide sequence: TGTGCCAGCTTAGAGAGGTCGAACACCGGGGAGCTGTTTTTT. Translation gives CASLERSNTGELFF.